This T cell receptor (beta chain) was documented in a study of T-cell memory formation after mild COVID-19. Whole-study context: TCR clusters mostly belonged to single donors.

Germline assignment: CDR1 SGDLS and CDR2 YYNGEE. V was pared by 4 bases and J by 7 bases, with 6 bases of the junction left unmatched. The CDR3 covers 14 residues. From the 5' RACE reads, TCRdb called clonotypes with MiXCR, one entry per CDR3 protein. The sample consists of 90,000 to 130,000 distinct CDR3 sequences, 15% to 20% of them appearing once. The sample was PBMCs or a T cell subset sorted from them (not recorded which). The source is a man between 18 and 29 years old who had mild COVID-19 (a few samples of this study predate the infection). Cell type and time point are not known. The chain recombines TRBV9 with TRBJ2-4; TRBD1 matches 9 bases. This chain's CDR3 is CASSRGQGSNIQYF. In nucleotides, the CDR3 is TGTGCCAGCAGCCGAGGACAGGGGAGTAACATTCAGTACTTC.